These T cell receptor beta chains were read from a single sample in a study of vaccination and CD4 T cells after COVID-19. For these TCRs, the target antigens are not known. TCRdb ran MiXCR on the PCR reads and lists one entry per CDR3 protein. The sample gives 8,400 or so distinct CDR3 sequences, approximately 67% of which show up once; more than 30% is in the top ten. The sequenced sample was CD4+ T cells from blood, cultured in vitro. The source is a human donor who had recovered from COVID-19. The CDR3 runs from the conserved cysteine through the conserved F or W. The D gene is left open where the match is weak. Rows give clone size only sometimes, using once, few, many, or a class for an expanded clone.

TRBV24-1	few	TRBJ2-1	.	TGTGCCACCAGTGATGGAGCGGGTGGGGTTACGGTTAAGCAGTTCTTC	CATSDGAGGVTVKQFF
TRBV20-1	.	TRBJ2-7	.	TGCAGTGCATCCGTAGGCCGGCGGGACGAGCAGTACTTC	CSASVGRRDEQYF
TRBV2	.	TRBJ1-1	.	TGTGCCAGCACCCGTCTGACAGTGAACACTGAAGCTTTCTTT	CASTRLTVNTEAFF
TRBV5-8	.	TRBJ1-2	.	TGTGCCAGCAGCTTGGTCCCAGGGAACTATGGCTACACCTTC	CASSLVPGNYGYTF
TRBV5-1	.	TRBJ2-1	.	TGCGCCAGCAGCTTGGTCACAGACACGAATGAGCAGTTCTTC	CASSLVTDTNEQFF
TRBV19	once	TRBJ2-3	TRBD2	TGTGCCAGTAGTCTCCGGACTAGAAAACCGACAGATACGCAGTATTTT	CASSLRTRKPTDTQYF
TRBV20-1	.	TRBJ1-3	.	TGCAGTGCTAGAGATGCCGGAGATGGAAACACCATATATTTT	CSARDAGDGNTIYF
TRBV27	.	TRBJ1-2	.	TGTGCCAGCAGTTTAAGGGACGGTTCCAACTATGGCTACACCTTC	CASSLRDGSNYGYTF
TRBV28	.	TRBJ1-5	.	TGTGCCAGCAGTCTAAGAATCTCCAGGGGTCTTGGGCAGCCCCAGCATTTT	CASSLRISRGLGQPQHF
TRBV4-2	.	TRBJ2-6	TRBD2	TGTGCCAGCAGCCAAGATCGGGTAGCGGGAGTGCTAGGGGCCAACGTCCTGACTTTC	CASSQDRVAGVLGANVLTF
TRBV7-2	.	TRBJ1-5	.	TGTGCCAGCAGCATTTACAATCAGCCCCAGCATTTT	CASSIYNQPQHF
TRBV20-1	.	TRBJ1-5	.	TGCAGTGCTAAAGGCAGGGTCCAAGATAGCAATCAGCCCCAGCATTTT	CSAKGRVQDSNQPQHF
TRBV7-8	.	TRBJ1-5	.	TGTGCCAGCAGCTATAGAGGCCAACAGCCCCAGCATTTT	CASSYRGQQPQHF
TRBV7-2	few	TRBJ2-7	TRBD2	TGTGCCAGCAGCTTAGGAGGAGCGGGGGCCCCGTCTTACGAGCAGTACTTC	CASSLGGAGAPSYEQYF
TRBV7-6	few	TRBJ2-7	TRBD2	TGTGCCAGCAGCTTAATGGCTTCTAGCGGGGGGGCCTACGAGCAGTACTTC	CASSLMASSGGAYEQYF
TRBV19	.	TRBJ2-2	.	TGTGCCAGTAGTTCACGGACAGCGGAGTACGGGGAGCTGTTTTTT	CASSSRTAEYGELFF
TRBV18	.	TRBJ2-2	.	TGTGCCAGCTCGGCAGACAGGAGCTCGAACACCGGGGAGCTGTTTTTT	CASSADRSSNTGELFF
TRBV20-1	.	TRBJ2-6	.	TGCAGTGCTAGAGTGCCCGATCTGGGGGCCAACGTCCTGACTTTC	CSARVPDLGANVLTF
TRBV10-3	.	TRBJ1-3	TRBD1	TGTGCCATCAGCCGACAGGGGGCAGCTGGAAACACCATATATTTT	CAISRQGAAGNTIYF
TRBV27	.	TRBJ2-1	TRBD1	TGTGCCAGCAGTTCGCCGGGACAGACCTACAATGAGCAGTTCTTC	CASSSPGQTYNEQFF
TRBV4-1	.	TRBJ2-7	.	TGCGCCAGCAGCCGGCCGGGACTCCCCCACAACGAGCAGTACTTC	CASSRPGLPHNEQYF
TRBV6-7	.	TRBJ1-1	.	TGTGCCAGCAGTTACACAGGAGCCCGGGGCACTGAAGCTTTCTTT	CASSYTGARGTEAFF
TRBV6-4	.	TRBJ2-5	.	TGTGCCAGCAGTTTTTCTAGCGCAGAGACCCAGTACTTC	CASSFSSAETQYF
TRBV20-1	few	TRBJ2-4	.	TGCAGTGCTAGCGCCCCGAAGGGGGACATTCAGTACTTC	CSASAPKGDIQYF
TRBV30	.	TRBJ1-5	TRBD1	TGTGCCTGGGGGACAGGGGATCAGCCCCAGCATTTT	CAWGTGDQPQHF
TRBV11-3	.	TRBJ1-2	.	TGTGCCAGCAGCCCCAGGACGTTAAGGAATGGCTACACCTTC	CASSPRTLRNGYTF
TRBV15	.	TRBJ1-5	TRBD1	TGTGCCACCAGCAGAGGAGGGGGCGTCGGTCAGCCCCAGCATTTT	CATSRGGGVGQPQHF
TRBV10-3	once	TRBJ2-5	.	TGTGCCATCAGTGAGTCGGGAGCGCCGGAAGAGACCCAGTACTTC	CAISESGAPEETQYF
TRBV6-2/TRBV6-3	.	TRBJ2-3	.	TGTGCCAGCAGTCACACAGATACGCAGTATTTT	CASSHTDTQYF
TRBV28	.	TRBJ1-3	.	TGTGCCAGCAGGGATGCTTCCTCTGGAAACACCATATATTTT	CASRDASSGNTIYF
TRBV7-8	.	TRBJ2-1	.	TGTGCCAGCACCACTAGAGAGGGGTCCAATGAGCAGTTCTTC	CASTTREGSNEQFF
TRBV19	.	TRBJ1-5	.	TGTGCCAGTAGTATAGAGCTGGACAATAATCAGCCCCAGCATTTT	CASSIELDNNQPQHF
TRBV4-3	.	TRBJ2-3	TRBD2	TGCGCCAGCAGCCAAGACTGGACTAGCGGGGTTGACACAGATACGCAGTATTTT	CASSQDWTSGVDTDTQYF
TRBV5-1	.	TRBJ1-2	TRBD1	TGCGCCAGCAGTCTGGACAGGGGGACCCCTAACTATGGCTACACCTTC	CASSLDRGTPNYGYTF
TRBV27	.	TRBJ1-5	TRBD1	TGTGCCAGCAGTTTATCATGGACAGGGACGTCGTGGCATCAGCCCCAGCATTTT	CASSLSWTGTSWHQPQHF
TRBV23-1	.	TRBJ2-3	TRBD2	TGCGCCAGCAGTCACACCGGGACATATAGACTAGCGGGAGATACGCAGTATTTT	CASSHTGTYRLAGDTQYF
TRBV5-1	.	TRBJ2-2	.	TGCGCCAGCAGCGCTGGTGTTGGGAGAACGAACACCGGGGAGCTGTTTTTT	CASSAGVGRTNTGELFF